A selection of T cell receptor beta chains follows, all from one sample in a study of T cell responses to AZD1222 COVID-19 vaccine. Sequenced by immunoSEQ multiplex PCR; TCRdb stores in-frame clones only, minus some. The sample contains more than 150,000 clones, 94% of which appear only once. The sample here was peripheral blood, taken on day 0 of AZD1222 vaccination. These receptors all stem from an adult in good health. Each CDR3 is given with its conserved first and last residue. A D gene is named only where the DNA matches it firmly. Rows may omit the clone size; those that give it use once, few, many or a size class.

v_call	clone_size	j_call	d_call	cdr3_nt	cdr3_aa
TRBV7-9	once	TRBJ1-2	TRBD1	TGTGCCAGCAGCTTAGTTGGGGACAGTTCCTATGGCTACACCTTC	CASSLVGDSSYGYTF
TRBV28	-	TRBJ1-6	TRBD1	TGTGCCAGCAGTTTATGGGGACAGGGGGGTAGAACCCTCCACTTT	CASSLWGQGGRTLHF
TRBV11-2	-	TRBJ1-1	-	TGTGCCAGCAGCTTCGGACGGGAGAACACTGAAGCTTTCTTT	CASSFGRENTEAFF
TRBV6-5	-	TRBJ1-3	-	TGTGCCAGCAGTCAAAGCCCTCACTCTGGAAACACCATATATTTT	CASSQSPHSGNTIYF
TRBV7-9	few	TRBJ2-7	-	TGTGCCAGCAGCTTAGGAAGCTACGAGCAGTACTTC	CASSLGSYEQYF
TRBV5-6	-	TRBJ2-2	TRBD1	TGTGCCAGCAGCTTTGGGACAGGGGAGGTTGGGGAGCTGTTTTTT	CASSFGTGEVGELFF
TRBV6-2/TRBV6-3	-	TRBJ2-5	-	TGTGCCAGCAGTACCCCGCAGGCGTACCAAGAGACCCAGTACTTC	CASSTPQAYQETQYF
TRBV19	-	TRBJ1-1	TRBD1	TGTGCCACTAGGACAGGGGCGATAACTGAAGCTTTCTTT	CATRTGAITEAFF
TRBV14	-	TRBJ2-6	-	TGTGCCAGCAGCCAAGGTATTCGGTCTGGGGCCAACGTCCTGACTTTC	CASSQGIRSGANVLTF
TRBV20-1	-	TRBJ1-2	-	TGCAGTGCTAGGGCAGGGTACGGCTACACCTTC	CSARAGYGYTF
TRBV5-8	-	TRBJ1-1	-	TGTGCCAGCAGCTCGGGACACCCGTCCGCCGAAGCTTTCTTT	CASSSGHPSAEAFF
TRBV29-1	-	TRBJ1-2	-	TGCAGCGTTGAATCCGTTAACAAGAACTATGGCTACACCTTC	CSVESVNKNYGYTF
TRBV7-9	once	TRBJ1-4	-	TGTGCCAGCAGCTCACATAATGAAAAACTGTTTTTT	CASSSHNEKLFF
TRBV29-1	-	TRBJ1-1	TRBD1	TGCAGCGCCGACAGGGGCACTGAAGCTTTCTTT	CSADRGTEAFF
TRBV5-4	-	TRBJ1-1	TRBD1	TGTGCCAGCAGCTTGAGCCAGGGGGACACTGAAGCTTTCTTT	CASSLSQGDTEAFF
TRBV24-1	-	TRBJ2-3	TRBD1	TGTGCCACCAGAGGGACAGCGCACACAGATACGCAGTATTTT	CATRGTAHTDTQYF
TRBV20-1	-	TRBJ2-1	-	TGCAGTGCCCACTACAATGAGCAGTTCTTC	CSAHYNEQFF
TRBV7-3	-	TRBJ2-2	-	TGTGCCAGCAGCTTGTCGGTGGACGGGGAGCTGTTTTTT	CASSLSVDGELFF
TRBV7-9	once	TRBJ1-1	-	TGTGCCAGCAGCCCCCTTTCGGGAGCTGAAGCTTTCTTT	CASSPLSGAEAFF
TRBV19	-	TRBJ2-7	TRBD1	TGTGCCAGTGGTACAGGGGGTCCAGGCGAGCAGTACTTC	CASGTGGPGEQYF
TRBV5-5	-	TRBJ1-1	-	TGTGCCAGCAGCTTTGGTGCAGGGACGATGAACACTGAAGCTTTCTTT	CASSFGAGTMNTEAFF
TRBV5-1	-	TRBJ1-1	-	TGCGCCAGCAGCGCACAGGGCTTGAACACTGAAGCTTTCTTT	CASSAQGLNTEAFF
TRBV4-1	few	TRBJ2-7	TRBD2	TGCGCCAGCAGCCAATCCGGGACTAGCCTTCTTGAGCAGTACTTC	CASSQSGTSLLEQYF
TRBV5-4	-	TRBJ2-3	-	TGTGCCAGCGCACAGGGCTCAGGAGATACGCAGTATTTT	CASAQGSGDTQYF
TRBV18	-	TRBJ2-7	TRBD1	TGTGCCAGCTCACCAAACACCGGGACAGGCTACGAGCAGTACTTC	CASSPNTGTGYEQYF
TRBV20-1	-	TRBJ2-3	-	TGCAGTGCTAGTGCGACCGACCGCACAGATACGCAGTATTTT	CSASATDRTDTQYF
TRBV19	-	TRBJ2-2	-	TGTGCCAGTAGTCTCACGCAGCGCACCGGGGAGCTGTTTTTT	CASSLTQRTGELFF